This T cell receptor beta chain was identified in a study of T cells in narcolepsy. Data came from immunoSEQ multiplex PCR; TCRdb stores just in-frame clones and leaves some out. The table lists 35,000 to 40,000 clones, about 85% of them singletons. Study conclusions and caveats: Blood of same and different patients, but not healthy controls, reportedly held recurring autoreactive clonotypes. HCRT-specific and TRIB2-specific autoreactive clonotypes appeared among same-patient CSF and blood CD4+ clonotypes.

Germline V gene sequence: CDR1 MDHEN, CDR2 SYDVKM. This CDR3 contains 12 residues. The V and J ends lost 4 bases and 0 bases respectively, with 3 bases between them. Turning to this clone: What it binds is unknown.

The chain has TRBV28 and TRBJ1-1; D not resolved. This TCR was recovered from a human donor with narcolepsy. Specimen: CD45RA- memory CD4+ T cells from PBMCs. This chain's CDR3 is CASSSVNTEAFF. CDR3 DNA sequence: TGTGCCAGCAGTTCGGTGAACACTGAAGCTTTCTTT.